Below, 4 T cell receptor beta chains from the same sample are listed, as sequenced in a study of blood T cell repertoires in COVID-19. TCRdb's table, derived via immunoSEQ multiplex PCR, lists solely in-frame clones and lacks some. This repertoire shows fewer than 250,000 clones, roughly 80% found once; its top ten account for 20%. Source material: peripheral blood. All receptors come from a man aged 30 to 39 with active or convalescent COVID-19.

V gene TRBV7-2 combines with J gene TRBJ2-1; TRBD2 aligns across 9 bases. In germline, CDR1 is SGHTA, CDR2 FQGNSA. This CDR3 has 18 residues. V lost 1 base, J lost 1 base, and 8 bases stayed unmatched. CDR3 in amino acids: CASSLGWGSGRSYNEQFF. The CDR3 DNA reads as TGTGCCAGCAGCTTAGGGTGGGGGAGCGGGAGGTCCTACAATGAGCAGTTCTTC.

The rearrangement uses TRBV7-2 and TRBJ2-3, with 10 bases matching TRBD2. The V gene's germline CDR1 is SGHTA and CDR2 FQGNSA. This CDR3 contains 16 residues. With 1 base clipped from V and 1 base from J, the junction kept 2 bases outside the gene matches. CDR3 sequence reads: CASSLVAGGGTDTQYF. The CDR3 DNA is TGTGCCAGCAGCTTAGTAGCGGGAGGAGGCACAGATACGCAGTATTTT.

V usage is TRBV6-5 and J usage is TRBJ2-1; D might be TRBD2 (6 bases). The length of the CDR3 is 14 residues. From germline, CDR1 is MNHEY and CDR2 SVGAGI. The V gene lost 4 bases and the J gene lost 5 bases, with 12 bases spanning the gap. The CDR3 bases are TGTGCCAGCAGTTTTAGGAGGGCGGACAATGAGCAGTTCTTC. Translation: CASSFRRADNEQFF.

The chain has TRBV30 and TRBJ2-1; 12 bases agree with TRBD1. Germline loops: CDR1 GTSNPN, CDR2 SVGIG (reference sequence). The V gene end was trimmed by 1 base and the J gene end by 7 bases; junction bases not matched to a gene: 5. The CDR3 is 15 residues long. The CDR3 here is CAWSGWDRGRNEQFF. In DNA form, the CDR3 reads TGTGCCTGGAGTGGGTGGGACAGGGGGCGGAATGAGCAGTTCTTC.